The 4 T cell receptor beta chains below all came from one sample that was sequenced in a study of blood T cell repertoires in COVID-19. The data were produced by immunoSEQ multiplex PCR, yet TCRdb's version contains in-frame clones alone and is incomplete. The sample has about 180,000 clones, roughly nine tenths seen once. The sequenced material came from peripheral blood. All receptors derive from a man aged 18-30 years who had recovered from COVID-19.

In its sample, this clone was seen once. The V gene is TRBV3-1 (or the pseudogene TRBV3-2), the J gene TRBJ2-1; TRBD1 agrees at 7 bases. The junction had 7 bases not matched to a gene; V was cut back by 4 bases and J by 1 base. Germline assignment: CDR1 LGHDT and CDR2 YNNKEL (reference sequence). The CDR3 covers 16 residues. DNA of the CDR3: TGTGCCAGCAGCCCTGGGACAGCCTCTTCCTACAATGAGCAGTTCTTC. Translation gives CASSPGTASSYNEQFF.

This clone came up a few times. CDR3 in DNA: TGTGCCAGCAGCTTACGGGGGGCGCAGGTCGGGGAGCTGTTTTTT. This codes for CASSLRGAQVGELFF. V gene TRBV7-8 combines with J gene TRBJ2-2; D is perhaps TRBD2 (7 bases). The CDR3 spans 15 residues. Trimming pared 2 bases from V and 7 bases from J, leaving 14 bases between. Germline V CDR1 and CDR2: SGHVS, FQNEAQ.

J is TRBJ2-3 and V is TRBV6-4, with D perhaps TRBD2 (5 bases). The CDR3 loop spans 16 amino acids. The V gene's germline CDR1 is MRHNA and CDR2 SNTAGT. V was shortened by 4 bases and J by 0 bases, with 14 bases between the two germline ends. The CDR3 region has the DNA TGTGCCAGCAGTGCTAGAGGGCCGCCAAGCACAGATACGCAGTATTTT. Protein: CASSARGPPSTDTQYF.

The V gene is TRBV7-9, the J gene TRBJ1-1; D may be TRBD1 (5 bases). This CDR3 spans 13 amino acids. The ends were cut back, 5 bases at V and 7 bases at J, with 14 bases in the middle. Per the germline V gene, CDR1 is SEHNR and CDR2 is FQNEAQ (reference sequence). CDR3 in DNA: TGTGCCAGCAGCCTGCCTCCAGGGTATGAAGCTTTCTTT. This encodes CASSLPPGYEAFF.